Below, one T cell receptor (beta chain) is given with its context. Its antigen remains unknown. The sample comes from a study of blood T cells in healthy people across ages. A sample-barcoded 5' primer and a J-beta primer mix were used in a second PCR of roughly 7 to 11 cycles. TCRdb re-called the 5' RACE reads through MiXCR, storing one row per CDR3 protein. This sample has fewer than 1,200,000 distinct CDR3 sequences; 25% occur once, and the top ten carry around 0.7%. The CDR3 has 15 amino acids. V was clipped by 1 base and J by 6 bases; unmatched bases: 7. Germline values: CDR1 ENHRY, CDR2 SYGVKD. Study-level points and caveats: It was the long-lived donors that had more naive CD4+ cells and higher diversity than aged donors.

These records were also assigned to another study, of T cells of mothers and their children. This second study says: Using the M1S primer, the second PCR added sample barcodes along with 2-4 random nucleotides.

The TCR originated in a girl under 10 years old in good health. The chain uses TRBV10-3 and TRBJ2-3, with TRBD1 matching 7 bases. The sequencing sample was made of blood. DNA of the CDR3: TGTGCCATCAGTGAGTTGAAGGGGGCAGGTGATACGCAGTATTTT. Amino acids: CAISELKGAGDTQYF.